The source of this T cell receptor beta chain is a study of T cell responses to AZD1222 COVID-19 vaccine. Germline CDR1 is MNHEY and CDR2 is SMNVEV (reference sequence). J was trimmed by 7 bases and V by 2 bases; bases with no gene match: 13. This CDR3 contains 16 residues. The table came from immunoSEQ multiplex PCR; TCRdb's copy has only in-frame clones and leaves some out. Of around 100,000 clones listed, about 88% were seen once; the top ten hold roughly 1.8%. The chain carries TRBV27 and TRBJ2-7, with 8 bases matching TRBD1. This TCR came from an adult in good health. The sequences come from peripheral blood, collected on day 0 of AZD1222 vaccination. The CDR3 region has the DNA TGTGCCAGCAGTTTAGTAAGGCCGCAGGGGGCTAAGGAGCAGTACTTC. It encodes CASSLVRPQGAKEQYF.